This passage covers 8 T cell receptor beta chains from one sample sequenced in a study of radiation and T cells in renal cell carcinoma. Profiling relied on immunoSEQ multiplex PCR, and the TCRdb table lists in-frame clones only, not all of them. Of some 120,000 clones in the sample, roughly 80% were seen once. Time point defined: baseline pretreatment blood. Specified treatment: 15 Gy SBRT to primary tumor, nephrectomy 4 weeks later. Sample: blood, taken from a patient whose treatment included radiotherapy and nephrectomy. The receptor set was obtained from a woman aged 60 to 75 with renal cell carcinoma.

CDR3 loop: CSVEGTGTNEKLFF. The DNA for the CDR3 is TGCAGCGTTGAAGGGACGGGAACTAATGAAAAACTGTTTTTT. This chain connects TRBV29-1 to TRBJ1-4; no clear D. The germline CDR1 and CDR2 sequences are SQVTM and ANQGSEA. CDR3 length: 14 residues. V lost 1 base and J 1 base, leaving 7 bases between the germline ends.

This sequence joins TRBV7-2 and TRBJ2-2; the match to TRBD1 covers 9 bases. Trimming took 5 bases from V and 6 from J; bases not matched to a gene: 13. The CDR3 totals 17 residues. Germline V gene lookup returns CDR1 SGHTA and CDR2 FQGNSA. CDR3 residues: CASSATTGGSFAGELFF. The CDR3 DNA is TGTGCCAGCAGCGCTACAACAGGGGGCAGTTTTGCCGGGGAGCTGTTTTTT.

The rearrangement joins TRBV6-5 to TRBJ1-2; D is unclear. The germline gives CDR1 MNHEY, CDR2 SVGAGI. The CDR3 is made up of 15 amino acids. Trimming took off 2 bases at V and 4 bases at J, with 14 bases between the two ends. Written as DNA, the CDR3 is TGTGCCAGCAGTTACACGGGGAAGGCCTTCTATGGCTACACCTTC. The encoded protein is CASSYTGKAFYGYTF.

The chain links TRBV19 to TRBJ2-6; D not certain. Trimming left V 7 bases short and J 0 bases short, with 13 bases between. In germline, CDR1 is LNHDA, CDR2 SQIVND (reference sequence). The CDR3 contains 16 residues. CDR3 loop: CASNTRHVSGANVLTF. The CDR3 DNA reads as TGTGCCAGTAACACAAGACACGTCTCTGGGGCCAACGTCCTGACTTTC.

This chain joins TRBV7-6 and TRBJ2-7; D is undetermined. The CDR3 sequence is 13 residues long. Germline-derived CDR1 and CDR2 are SGHVS and FNYEAQ. Trimming took off 1 base at V and 2 bases at J, with 6 bases between the two ends. For the CDR3, the DNA is TGTGCCAGCAGCTTAGAAATTACCTACGAGCAGTACTTC. This sequence encodes CASSLEITYEQYF.

The V call is TRBV15, the J call TRBJ1-5; a weak D match, TRBD1 (5 bases). The CDR3 has 17 amino acids. Germline-derived CDR1 and CDR2 are LNHNV and YYDKDF (reference sequence). V was trimmed by 3 bases and J by 3 bases, leaving 18 bases between them. This chain's CDR3 is CATSRDYSPGANQPQHF. The CDR3 DNA sequence: TGTGCCACCAGCAGGGACTATTCTCCTGGGGCCAATCAGCCCCAGCATTTT.

This clone was seen once. CDR3: CATGRDTGELFF. CDR3 sequence (DNA): TGTGCCACCGGACGGGACACCGGGGAGCTGTTTTTT. The chain carries TRBV15 and TRBJ2-2; D gene uncertain. Trimming pared 8 bases from V and 3 bases from J, leaving 7 bases between. This CDR3 is built from 12 residues. Germline V gene data show CDR1 as LNHNV and CDR2 as YYDKDF (reference sequence). The entire variable domain, with the rest obtained from reference TRBV15 and TRBJ2-2, is as follows: DAMVIQNPRYQVTQFGKPVTLSCSQTLNHNVMYWYQQKSSQAPKLLFHYYDKDFNNEADTPDNFQSRRPNTSFCFLDIRSPGLGDTAMYLCATGRDTGELFFGEGSRLTVL.

The chain uses TRBV18 and TRBJ1-5, with no clear D. The CDR3 runs 13 residues. Germline lookup yields CDR1 KGHSH and CDR2 LQKENI. V was trimmed by 5 bases and J by 0 bases, leaving 5 bases between them. The CDR3 is CASSEYSNQPQHF. In nucleotides, the CDR3 is TGTGCCAGCTCAGAATATAGCAATCAGCCCCAGCATTTT.